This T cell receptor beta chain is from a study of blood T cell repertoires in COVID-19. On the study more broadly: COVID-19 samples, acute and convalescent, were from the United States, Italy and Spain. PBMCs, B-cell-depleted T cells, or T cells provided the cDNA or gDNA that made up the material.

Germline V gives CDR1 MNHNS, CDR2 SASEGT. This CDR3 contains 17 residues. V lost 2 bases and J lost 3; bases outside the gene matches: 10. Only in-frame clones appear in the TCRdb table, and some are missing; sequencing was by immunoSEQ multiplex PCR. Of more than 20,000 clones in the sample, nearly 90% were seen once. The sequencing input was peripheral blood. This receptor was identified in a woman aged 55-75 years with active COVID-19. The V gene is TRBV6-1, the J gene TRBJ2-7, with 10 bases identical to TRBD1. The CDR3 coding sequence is TGTGCCAGCAGTGAAAATTCGTCGGGACAGGGGTTCTACGAGCAGTACTTC. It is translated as CASSENSSGQGFYEQYF.